The TCR beta chain described here comes from a study of cytomegalovirus exposure and HLA in healthy donors. PCR was performed using 60 Vbeta and 13 Jbeta primers. Libraries were prepared by immunoSEQ multiplex PCR; TCRdb keeps only in-frame clonotypes and omits some of them. The sample consists of 150,000 to 200,000 clones, almost 85% of them appearing once. This CDR3 contains 13 residues. With 4 bases removed from V and 2 bases from J, the gap between germline ends came to 9 bases. Germline loops: CDR1 SGDLS, CDR2 YYNGEE. Overall study results and limits: Some V segments, including TRBV6-2 and TRBV6-3, were excluded as indistinguishable.

Each of the donors was a healthy bone marrow donor. This clone was recorded only once. Its antigen remains unknown. The receptor comes from a boy between 10 and 17 years old in good health and CMV-seronegative. The sequenced sample was PBMCs. The V and J genes are TRBV9 and TRBJ1-1; no reliable D call. The DNA for the CDR3 is TGTGCCAGCAGCCGGGAGATTAACACTGAAGCTTTCTTT. The encoded protein is CASSREINTEAFF.